The clone carrying this T cell receptor (beta chain) was observed a few times. This sample is part of a study of T-cell memory formation after mild COVID-19. Using its own MiXCR run on the 5' RACE reads, TCRdb lists one record per CDR3 protein. Here the sample spans over 300,000 distinct CDR3 sequences, more than 20% being singletons. Sample: PBMCs or a T cell subset sorted from them (not recorded which). The source of this sequence is a man in his late teens or twenties who had mild COVID-19 (a few samples of this study predate the infection). Cell type and time point are not known.

The CDR3 nucleotides are TGTGCCAGTACTAAGACAGGGGGCGGTGAGCAGTACGTC. Translation gives CASTKTGGGEQYV. V and J are TRBV28 and TRBJ2-7; 10 bases agree with TRBD1. The germline CDR1 and CDR2 sequences are MDHEN and SYDVKM. The CDR3 loop spans 13 amino acids. The junction had 9 bases not matched to a gene; V was cut back by 9 bases and J by 7 bases.